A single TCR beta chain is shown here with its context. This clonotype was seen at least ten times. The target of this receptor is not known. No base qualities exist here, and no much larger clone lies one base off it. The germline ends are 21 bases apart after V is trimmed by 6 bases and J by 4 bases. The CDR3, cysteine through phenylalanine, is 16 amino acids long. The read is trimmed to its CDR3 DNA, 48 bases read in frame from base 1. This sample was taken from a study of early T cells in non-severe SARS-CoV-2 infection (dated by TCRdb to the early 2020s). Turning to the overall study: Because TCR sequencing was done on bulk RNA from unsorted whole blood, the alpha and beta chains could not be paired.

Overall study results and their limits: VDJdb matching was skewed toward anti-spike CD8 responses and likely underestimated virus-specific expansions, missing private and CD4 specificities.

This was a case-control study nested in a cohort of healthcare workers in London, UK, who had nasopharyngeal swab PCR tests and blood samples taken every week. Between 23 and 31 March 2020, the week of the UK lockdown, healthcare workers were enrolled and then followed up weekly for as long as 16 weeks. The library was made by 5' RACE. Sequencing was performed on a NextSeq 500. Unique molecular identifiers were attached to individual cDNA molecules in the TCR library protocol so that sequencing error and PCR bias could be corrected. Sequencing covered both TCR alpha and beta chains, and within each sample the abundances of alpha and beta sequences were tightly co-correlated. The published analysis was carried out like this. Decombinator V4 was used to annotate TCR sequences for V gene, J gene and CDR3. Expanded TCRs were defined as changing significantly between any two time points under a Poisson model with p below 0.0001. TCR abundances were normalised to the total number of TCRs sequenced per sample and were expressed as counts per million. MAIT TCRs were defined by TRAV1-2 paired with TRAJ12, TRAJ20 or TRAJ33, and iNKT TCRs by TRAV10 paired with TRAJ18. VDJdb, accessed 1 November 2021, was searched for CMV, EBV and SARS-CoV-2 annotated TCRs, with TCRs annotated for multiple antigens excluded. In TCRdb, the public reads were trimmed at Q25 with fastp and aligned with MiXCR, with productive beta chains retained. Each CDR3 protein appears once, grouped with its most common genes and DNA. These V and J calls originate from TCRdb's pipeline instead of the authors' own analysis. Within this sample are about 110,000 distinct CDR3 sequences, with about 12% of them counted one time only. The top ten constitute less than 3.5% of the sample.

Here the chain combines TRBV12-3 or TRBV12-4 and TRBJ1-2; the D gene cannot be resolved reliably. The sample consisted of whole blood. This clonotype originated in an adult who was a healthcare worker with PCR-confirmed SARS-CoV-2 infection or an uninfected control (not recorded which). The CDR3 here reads CASRPGGSLMSYGYTF. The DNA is TGTGCCAGCAGACCCGGCGGGTCCTTGATGAGCTATGGCTACACCTTC.